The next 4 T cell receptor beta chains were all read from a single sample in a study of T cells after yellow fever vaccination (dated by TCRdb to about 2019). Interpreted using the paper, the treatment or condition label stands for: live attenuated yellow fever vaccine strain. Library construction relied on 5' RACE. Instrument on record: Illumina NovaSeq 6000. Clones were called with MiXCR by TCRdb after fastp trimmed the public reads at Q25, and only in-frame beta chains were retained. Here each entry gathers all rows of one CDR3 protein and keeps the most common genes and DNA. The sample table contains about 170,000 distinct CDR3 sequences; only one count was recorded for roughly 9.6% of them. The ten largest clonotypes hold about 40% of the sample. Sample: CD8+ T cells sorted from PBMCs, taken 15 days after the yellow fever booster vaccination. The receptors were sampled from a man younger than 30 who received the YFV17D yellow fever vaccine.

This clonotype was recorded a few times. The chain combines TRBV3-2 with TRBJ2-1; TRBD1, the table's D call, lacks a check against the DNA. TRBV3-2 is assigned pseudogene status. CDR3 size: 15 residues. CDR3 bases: TGTGCCAGCAGCTTCCGGGGGGCGATCTACAATGAGCAGTTCTTC. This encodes CASSFRGAIYNEQFF.

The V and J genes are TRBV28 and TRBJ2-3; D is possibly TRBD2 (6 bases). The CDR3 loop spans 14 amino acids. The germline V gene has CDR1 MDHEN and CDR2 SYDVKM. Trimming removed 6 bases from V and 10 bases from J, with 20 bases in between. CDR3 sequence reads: CASSLRAEGRAQYF. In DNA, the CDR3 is TGTGCCAGCAGCTTGAGGGCGGAGGGCAGAGCGCAGTATTTT. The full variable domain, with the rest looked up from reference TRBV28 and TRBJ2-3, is DVKVTQSSRYLVKRTGEKVFLECVQDMDHENMFWYRQDPGLGLRLIYFSYDVKMKEKGDIPEGYSVSREKKERFSLILESASTNQTSMYLCASSLRAEGRAQYFGPGTRLTVL.

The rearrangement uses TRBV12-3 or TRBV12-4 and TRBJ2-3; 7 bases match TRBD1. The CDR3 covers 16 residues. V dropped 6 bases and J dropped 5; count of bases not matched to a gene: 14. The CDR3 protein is CASRDRTGQAGDTQYF. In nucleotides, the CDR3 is TGTGCCAGCAGGGACAGGACCGGGCAGGCCGGAGATACGCAGTATTTT.

For the CDR3, the DNA is TGTGCCAGCAGTTCAGGGAGCTCCTATAATTCACCCCTCCACTTT. It codes for CASSSGSSYNSPLHF. This chain connects TRBV27 to TRBJ1-6; perhaps TRBD1 as D (5 bases). V gave up 4 bases and J gave up 0 bases, with 7 bases separating them. Germline values: CDR1 MNHEY, CDR2 SMNVEV (reference sequence). The CDR3 is made up of 15 amino acids.